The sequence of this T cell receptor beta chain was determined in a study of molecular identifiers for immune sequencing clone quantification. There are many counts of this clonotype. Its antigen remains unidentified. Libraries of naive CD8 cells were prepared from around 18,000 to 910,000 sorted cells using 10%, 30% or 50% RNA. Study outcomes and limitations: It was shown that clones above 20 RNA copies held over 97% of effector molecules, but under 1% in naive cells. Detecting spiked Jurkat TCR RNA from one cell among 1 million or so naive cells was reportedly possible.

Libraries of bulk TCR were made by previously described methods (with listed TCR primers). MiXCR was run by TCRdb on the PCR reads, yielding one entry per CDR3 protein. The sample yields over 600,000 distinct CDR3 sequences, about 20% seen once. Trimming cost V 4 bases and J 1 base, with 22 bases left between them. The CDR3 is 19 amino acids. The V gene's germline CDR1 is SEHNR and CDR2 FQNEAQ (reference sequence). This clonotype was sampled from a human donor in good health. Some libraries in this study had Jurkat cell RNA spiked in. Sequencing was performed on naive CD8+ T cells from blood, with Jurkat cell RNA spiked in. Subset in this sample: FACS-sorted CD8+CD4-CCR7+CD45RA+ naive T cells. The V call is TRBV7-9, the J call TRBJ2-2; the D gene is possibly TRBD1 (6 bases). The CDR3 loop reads CASSSEGTSDLGNTGELFF. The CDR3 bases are TGTGCCAGCAGCTCCGAAGGGACATCTGATCTAGGGAACACCGGGGAGCTGTTTTTT.